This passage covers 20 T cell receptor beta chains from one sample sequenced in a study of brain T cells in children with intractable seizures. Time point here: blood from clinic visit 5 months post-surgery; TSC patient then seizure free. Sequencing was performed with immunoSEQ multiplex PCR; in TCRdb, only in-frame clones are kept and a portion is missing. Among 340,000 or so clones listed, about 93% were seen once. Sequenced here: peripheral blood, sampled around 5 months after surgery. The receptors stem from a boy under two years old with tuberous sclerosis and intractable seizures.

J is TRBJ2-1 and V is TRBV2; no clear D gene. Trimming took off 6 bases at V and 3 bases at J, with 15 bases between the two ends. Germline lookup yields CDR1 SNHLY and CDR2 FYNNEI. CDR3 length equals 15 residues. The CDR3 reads CASSPKWSSYNEQFF. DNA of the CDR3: TGTGCCAGCAGCCCAAAATGGAGCAGCTACAATGAGCAGTTCTTC.

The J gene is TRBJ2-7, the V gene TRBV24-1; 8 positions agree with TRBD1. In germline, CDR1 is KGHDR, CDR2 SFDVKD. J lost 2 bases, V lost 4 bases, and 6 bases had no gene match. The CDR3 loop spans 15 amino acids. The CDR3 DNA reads TGTGCCACCAGTGACCCGGGACAGGACCCCTACGAGCAGTACTTC. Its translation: CATSDPGQDPYEQYF.

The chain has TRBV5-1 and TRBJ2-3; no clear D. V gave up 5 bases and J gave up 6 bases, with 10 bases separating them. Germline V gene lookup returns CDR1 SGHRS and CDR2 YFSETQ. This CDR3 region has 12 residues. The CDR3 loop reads CASSSGRDTQYF. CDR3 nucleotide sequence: TGCGCCAGCAGTTCGGGTAGGGATACGCAGTATTTT.

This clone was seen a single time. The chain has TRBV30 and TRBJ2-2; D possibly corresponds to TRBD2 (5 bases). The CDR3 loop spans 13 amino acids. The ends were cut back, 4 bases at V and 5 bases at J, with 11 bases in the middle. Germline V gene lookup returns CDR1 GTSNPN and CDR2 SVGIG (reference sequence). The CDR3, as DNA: TGTGCCTGGACAGATCGGGGTACCGGGGAGCTGTTTTTT. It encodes CAWTDRGTGELFF.

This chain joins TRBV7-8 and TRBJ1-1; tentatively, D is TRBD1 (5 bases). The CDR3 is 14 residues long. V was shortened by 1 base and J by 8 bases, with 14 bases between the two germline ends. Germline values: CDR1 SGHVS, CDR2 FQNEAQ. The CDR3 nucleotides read TGTGCCAGCAGCTTAGGGCTTGTAGGGACGGAAGCTTTCTTT. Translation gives CASSLGLVGTEAFF.

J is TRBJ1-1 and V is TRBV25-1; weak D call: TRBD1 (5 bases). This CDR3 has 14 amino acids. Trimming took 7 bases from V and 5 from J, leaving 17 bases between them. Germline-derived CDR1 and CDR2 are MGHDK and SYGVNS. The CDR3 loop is CASTRTVGGTEAFF. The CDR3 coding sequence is TGTGCCAGCACCAGAACGGTCGGGGGGACTGAAGCTTTCTTT.

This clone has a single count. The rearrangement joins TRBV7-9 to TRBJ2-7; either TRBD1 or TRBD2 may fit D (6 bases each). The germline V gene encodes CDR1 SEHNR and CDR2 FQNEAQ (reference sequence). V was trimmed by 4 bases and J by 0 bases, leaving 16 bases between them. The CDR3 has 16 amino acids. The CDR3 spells CASSSRGGPSSYEQYF. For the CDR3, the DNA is TGTGCCAGCAGCTCCCGTGGGGGGCCGAGCTCCTACGAGCAGTACTTC.

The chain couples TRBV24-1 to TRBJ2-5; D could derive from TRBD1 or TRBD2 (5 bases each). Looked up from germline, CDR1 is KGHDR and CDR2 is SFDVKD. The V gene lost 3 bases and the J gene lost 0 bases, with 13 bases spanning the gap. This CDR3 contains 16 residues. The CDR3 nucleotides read TGTGCCACCAGTGATGCCGGGACCGCGTACCAAGAGACCCAGTACTTC. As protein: CATSDAGTAYQETQYF.

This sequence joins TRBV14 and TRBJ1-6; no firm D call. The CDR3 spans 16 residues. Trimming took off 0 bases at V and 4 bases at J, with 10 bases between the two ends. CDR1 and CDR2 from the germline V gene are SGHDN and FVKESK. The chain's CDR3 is CASSQDADTYNSPLHF. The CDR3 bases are TGTGCCAGCAGCCAAGACGCCGATACTTATAATTCACCCCTCCACTTT. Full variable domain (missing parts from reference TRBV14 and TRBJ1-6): EAGVTQFPSHSVIEKGQTVTLRCDPISGHDNLYWYRRVMGKEIKFLLHFVKESKQDESGMPNNRFLAERTGGTYSTLKVQPAELEDSGVYFCASSQDADTYNSPLHFGNGTRLTVT.

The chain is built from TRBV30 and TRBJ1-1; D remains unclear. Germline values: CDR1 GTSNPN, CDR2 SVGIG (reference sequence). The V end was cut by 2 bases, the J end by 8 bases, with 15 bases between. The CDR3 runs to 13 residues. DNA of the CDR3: TGTGCCTGGAGTTCGTTGTCGCAGTTCGAAGCTTTCTTT. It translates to CAWSSLSQFEAFF.

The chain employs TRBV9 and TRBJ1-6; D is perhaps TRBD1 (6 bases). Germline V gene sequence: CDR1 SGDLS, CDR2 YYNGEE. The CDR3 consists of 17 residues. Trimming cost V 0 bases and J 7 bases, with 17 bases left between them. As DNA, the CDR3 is TGTGCCAGCAGCGTAGGATGGCAGGGGTTTGGAAATTCACCCCTCCACTTT. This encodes CASSVGWQGFGNSPLHF.

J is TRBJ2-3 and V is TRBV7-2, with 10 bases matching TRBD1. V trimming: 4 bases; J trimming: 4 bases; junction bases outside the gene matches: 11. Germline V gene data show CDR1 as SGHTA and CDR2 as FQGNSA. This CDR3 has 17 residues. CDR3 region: CASSSLGQGVSPDTQYF. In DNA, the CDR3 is TGTGCCAGCAGCTCCCTCGGACAGGGGGTTTCGCCAGATACGCAGTATTTT. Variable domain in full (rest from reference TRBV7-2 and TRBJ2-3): GAGVSQSPSNKVTEKGKDVELRCDPISGHTALYWYRQSLGQGLEFLIYFQGNSAPDKSGLPSDRFSAERTGGSVSTLTIQRTQQEDSAVYLCASSSLGQGVSPDTQYFGPGTRLTVL.

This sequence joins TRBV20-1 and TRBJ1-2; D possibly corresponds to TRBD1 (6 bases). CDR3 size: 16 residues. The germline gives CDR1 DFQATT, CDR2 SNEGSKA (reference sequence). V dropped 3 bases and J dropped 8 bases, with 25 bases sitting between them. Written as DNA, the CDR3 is TGCAGTGCTAGTCAGCTGGGGCAGGGGCTACTTGGGGGCTACACCTTC. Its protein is CSASQLGQGLLGGYTF.

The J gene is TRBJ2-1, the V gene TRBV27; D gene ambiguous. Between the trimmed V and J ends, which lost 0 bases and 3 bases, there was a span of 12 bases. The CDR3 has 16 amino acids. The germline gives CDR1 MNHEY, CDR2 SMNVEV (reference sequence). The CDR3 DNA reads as TGTGCCAGCAGTTTATCCCCCTTGGTAGTCTACAATGAGCAGTTCTTC. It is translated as CASSLSPLVVYNEQFF.

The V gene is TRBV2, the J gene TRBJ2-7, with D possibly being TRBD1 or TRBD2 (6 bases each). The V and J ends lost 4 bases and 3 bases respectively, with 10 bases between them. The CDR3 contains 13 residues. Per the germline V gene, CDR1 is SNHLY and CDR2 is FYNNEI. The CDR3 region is CASSGGAGYEQYF. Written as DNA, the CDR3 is TGTGCCAGCAGTGGGGGGGCTGGCTACGAGCAGTACTTC.

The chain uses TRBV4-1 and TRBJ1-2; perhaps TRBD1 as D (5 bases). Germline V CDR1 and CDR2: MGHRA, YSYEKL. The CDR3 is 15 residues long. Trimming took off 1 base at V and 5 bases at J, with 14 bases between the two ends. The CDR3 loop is CASSQVQGARYGYTF. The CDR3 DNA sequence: TGCGCCAGCAGCCAAGTCCAAGGGGCCAGATATGGCTACACCTTC.

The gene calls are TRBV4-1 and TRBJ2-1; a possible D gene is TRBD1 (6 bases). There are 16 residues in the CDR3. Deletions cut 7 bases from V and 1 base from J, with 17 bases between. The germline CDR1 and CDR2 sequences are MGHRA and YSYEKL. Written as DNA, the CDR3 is TGCGCCAGCAACCACCGTTCAGGGGCATCCTACAATGAGCAGTTCTTC. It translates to CASNHRSGASYNEQFF.

The CDR3 nucleotides are TGTGCCAGCAGCGATCCGGGACAGGGAGCCACTGAAGCTTTCTTT. Its protein is CASSDPGQGATEAFF. The V call is TRBV7-2, the J call TRBJ1-1, with 9 nucleotides matching TRBD1. Germline loops: CDR1 SGHTA, CDR2 FQGNSA. CDR3 length: 15 residues. With V trimmed by 5 bases and J by 4 bases, 8 bases remained unmatched.

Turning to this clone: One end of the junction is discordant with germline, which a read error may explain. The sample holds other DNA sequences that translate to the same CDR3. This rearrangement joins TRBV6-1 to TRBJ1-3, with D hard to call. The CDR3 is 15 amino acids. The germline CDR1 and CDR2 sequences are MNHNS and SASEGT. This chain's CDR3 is CASSEDVTGRNTIYF. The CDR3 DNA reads TGTGCCAGTAGTGAAGATGTGACGGGGAGGAACACCATATATTTT.

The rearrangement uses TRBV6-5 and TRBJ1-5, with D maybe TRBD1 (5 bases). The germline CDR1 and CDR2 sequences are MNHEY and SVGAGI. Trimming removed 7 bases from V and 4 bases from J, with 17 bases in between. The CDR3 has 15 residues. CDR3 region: CASINIGTANQPQHF. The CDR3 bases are TGTGCCAGCATTAATATCGGGACGGCGAATCAGCCCCAGCATTTT.